This T cell receptor (beta chain) appears in the sequencing data of a study of CD8+CD57+ T cells in acquired aplastic anemia. Overall study context: The mean DNA yield obtained from sorted CD4+ and CD8+ cells came to roughly 3 ug.

Sequencing was done on patients that had shown CD8+CD57+ cell expansion by flow cytometry. It was genomic DNA that served as the template for profiling TCR beta VDJ and CDR3. One entry per CDR3 protein, called by TCRdb with MiXCR from the reads. This sample has about 470,000 distinct CDR3 sequences; about a third occur once, and the top ten carry roughly 0.89%. This clonotype was observed a few times. A much bigger clone sits one base away, suggesting this may be a read error. Germline V gives CDR1 MGHDK, CDR2 SYGVNS. This CDR3 is built from 13 residues. The chain combines TRBV25-1 with TRBJ1-2; D not certain. The sequence derives from a human donor with aplastic anemia. Material for sequencing was sorted CD4+, CD8+, or CD8+CD57+ T cells (not recorded which) from PBMCs. The CDR3 DNA reads as TGTGCCAGCAGTTATAAAGCAAACTATAGCTACACCTTC. Its protein product is CASSYKANYSYTF.